These 28 T cell receptor beta chains were all obtained from the same sample, sequenced in a study of metastatic and nonmetastatic thyroid tumors. No patient received treatment before thyroid surgery. TCRdb re-called the PCR reads with MiXCR. The sample includes about 40,000 clones, approximately 16% of them seen just once. The sequencing input was tumor tissue. These receptors were taken from a female donor with papillary thyroid cancer or a benign thyroid nodule (not recorded which). Some clones in this sample may be carry-over from other donors' samples.

V and J are TRBV20-1 and TRBJ1-6; D remains ambiguous. This CDR3 is 15 amino acids long. Trimming pared 4 bases from V and 9 bases from J, leaving 19 bases between. Germline values: CDR1 DFQATT, CDR2 SNEGSKA (reference sequence). As DNA, the CDR3 is TGCAGTGCTATGTACAGTGGGCATGTAGGTTCACCCCTCCACTTT. It translates to CSAMYSGHVGSPLHF.

This clone has ten or more counts. The rearrangement joins TRBV28 to TRBJ2-7; maybe TRBD1 (6 bases). The V and J ends lost 5 bases and 0 bases respectively, with 11 bases between them. CDR3 length equals 14 residues. Germline V gene sequence: CDR1 MDHEN, CDR2 SYDVKM. CDR3 region: CASSNRDTSYEQYF. For the CDR3, the DNA is TGTGCCAGCAGTAACCGGGACACCTCCTACGAGCAGTACTTC.

This chain joins TRBV7-9 and TRBJ1-5; TRBD1 might be the D (6 bases). The CDR3 extends over 15 amino acids. Per the germline V gene, CDR1 is SEHNR and CDR2 is FQNEAQ (reference sequence). Trimming took off 3 bases at V and 4 bases at J, with 13 bases between the two ends. The CDR3, as DNA: TGTGCCAGCAGCTTCTACAGGGATGGGAATCAGCCCCAGCATTTT. Residues: CASSFYRDGNQPQHF.

In its sample, this clone is medium-sized. This rearrangement joins TRBV28 to TRBJ2-7, with 12 bases identical to TRBD1. Germline-derived CDR1 and CDR2 are MDHEN and SYDVKM. V gave up 6 bases and J gave up 6 bases; unmatched junction bases: 15. This CDR3 region has 17 residues. This chain's CDR3 is CASSPGTGGAEGPEQYF. The CDR3 DNA follows: TGTGCCAGCAGCCCCGGGACAGGGGGCGCCGAGGGCCCCGAGCAGTACTTC.

This clone was found many times. This CDR3 reads CASSLGTVNTGELFF. DNA for the CDR3: TGTGCCAGCAGCCTGGGGACAGTGAACACCGGGGAGCTGTTTTTT. V gene TRBV5-5 combines with J gene TRBJ2-2; 7 bases align to TRBD1. V was clipped by 4 bases and J by 1 base; unmatched bases: 4. Germline V lookup: CDR1 SGHKS, CDR2 YYEKEE (reference sequence). The CDR3 runs 15 residues. Filled out from reference TRBV5-5 and TRBJ2-2, the complete variable domain reads DAGVTQSPTHLIKTRGQQVTLRCSPISGHKSVSWYQQVLGQGPQFIFQYYEKEERGRGNFPDRFSARQFPNYSSELNVNALLLGDSALYLCASSLGTVNTGELFFGEGSRLTVL.

This clone was detected a few times. One end of the junction is discordant with germline, which a read error may explain. The V and J genes are TRBV24-1 and TRBJ2-5; TRBD2 matches 8 bases. The CDR3 has 16 amino acids. CDR1 is KGHDR and CDR2 is SFDVKD in the germline V gene. Here the CDR3 reads CATSDNERERNETQCF. The CDR3, as DNA: TGTGCCACCAGTGACAACGAGCGGGAGCGTAATGAGACCCAGTGCTTC.

This chain links TRBV20-1 with TRBJ2-7; D unclear. V lost 6 bases to trimming and J lost 2 bases, with 20 bases between them. Germline CDR1 and CDR2: DFQATT and SNEGSKA (reference sequence). This CDR3 contains 15 residues. The CDR3 is CSASPPNPLTYEQYF. The DNA for the CDR3 is TGCAGTGCAAGCCCCCCGAACCCTCTGACCTACGAGCAGTACTTC.

This clone appeared many times. Since a much larger clone is just one base distant, this may be a read error. Other nucleotide sequences in the sample specify the same CDR3. The chain is built from TRBV15 and TRBJ1-2; D remains unclear. CDR1 and CDR2 from the germline V gene are LNHNV and YYDKDF (reference sequence). The CDR3 extends over 15 amino acids. V was trimmed by 3 bases and J by 3 bases, leaving 14 bases between them. As DNA, the CDR3 is TGTGCCACCAGCAGCGCGGGTATCTCGGACTATGGCTACACCTTC. Translation: CATSSAGISDYGYTF.

V and J are TRBV20-1 and TRBJ2-7; D ambiguous. This CDR3 spans 14 amino acids. Germline assignment: CDR1 DFQATT and CDR2 SNEGSKA (reference sequence). V dropped 5 bases and J dropped 2 bases, with 16 bases sitting between them. CDR3: CSARLNGLPYEQYF. The DNA of the CDR3 is TGCAGTGCTCGACTTAACGGTCTCCCCTACGAGCAGTACTTC.

This clone was recorded many times. The rearrangement joins TRBV6-1 to TRBJ1-2, with a tentative D call TRBD1 (6 bases). Per the germline V gene, CDR1 is MNHNS and CDR2 is SASEGT. V lost 7 bases, J lost 3 bases, and 15 bases lay in between. The CDR3 consists of 14 residues. CDR3: CASTPWEGDYGYTF. The CDR3 DNA reads TGTGCCAGCACCCCCTGGGAGGGGGACTATGGCTACACCTTC.

V gene TRBV5-1 combines with J gene TRBJ2-7; either TRBD1 or TRBD2 may fit D (5 bases each). Trimming left V 1 base short and J 5 bases short, with 19 bases between. The CDR3 sequence is 16 residues long. From germline, CDR1 is SGHRS and CDR2 YFSETQ. CDR3 DNA: TGCGCCAGCAGCTTGACCGGGAAGGGGAAGGCAGACGAGCAGTACTTC. Translating gives CASSLTGKGKADEQYF.

On this clone itself: One junction end does not reproduce the germline sequence, and a read error may be involved. CDR3 sequence reads: CASNPGQCLWYGYIF. Here the CDR3 DNA reads TGTGCCAGCAACCCCGGACAGTGTTTATGGTATGGCTACATCTTC. The gene calls are TRBV7-9 and TRBJ1-2, with D possibly matching TRBD1 (6 bases). This CDR3 comprises 15 residues. Germline lookup yields CDR1 SEHNR and CDR2 FQNEAQ (reference sequence).

The rearrangement links TRBV6-1 to TRBJ2-7; no clear D gene. The germline V gene encodes CDR1 MNHNS and CDR2 SASEGT. With 3 bases removed from V and 3 bases from J, the gap between germline ends came to 15 bases. CDR3 length: 15 amino acids. The CDR3 protein is CASSDSDGFVYEQYF. The CDR3 DNA is TGTGCCAGCAGTGATTCTGATGGGTTCGTCTACGAGCAGTACTTC.

This clone came up many times. CDR3 amino acids: CASSLGWGNTIYF. The CDR3 coding sequence is TGTGCCAGCAGCTTAGGTTGGGGGAACACCATATATTTT. The J gene is TRBJ1-3, the V gene TRBV7-2; maybe TRBD1 (5 bases). The V gene lost 1 base and the J gene lost 7 bases, with 8 bases spanning the gap. The CDR3 contains 13 residues. CDR1 is SGHTA, CDR2 FQGNSA, per germline.

Note on this clone: Relative to the germline gene, one junction end is altered; a read error may explain this. The chain recombines TRBV6-2 or TRBV6-3 with TRBJ2-3, with D perhaps matching TRBD2 (5 bases). CDR3 size: 18 residues. Per the germline V gene, CDR1 is MNHEY and CDR2 is SVGEGT. This chain's CDR3 is CASSYPCKGGSGTDTQYF. The CDR3 DNA reads as TGTGCCAGCAGTTACCCCTGCAAAGGTGGGAGCGGCACAGATACGCAGTATTTC.

There are many counts of this clone. The chain recombines TRBV13 with TRBJ2-7; 8 nucleotides match TRBD1. CDR1 is PRHDT, CDR2 FYEKMQ, per germline (reference sequence). This CDR3 is built from 17 residues. The trim removed 1 base at V and 2 bases at J, leaving 10 bases unmatched. CDR3 coding DNA: TGTGCCAGCAGCTTAGAAAGACGGCGGGACAGGACCTACGAGCAGTACTTC. This codes for CASSLERRRDRTYEQYF.

This clone was recorded at least ten times. The chain joins TRBV20-1 to TRBJ1-5; 7 bases align to TRBD1. The CDR3 sequence is 16 residues long. The V segment lost 6 bases and the J segment 4 bases; nucleotides outside the gene matches: 15. Germline V gene data show CDR1 as DFQATT and CDR2 as SNEGSKA (reference sequence). DNA for the CDR3: TGCAGTGCCACAGAGATTCAACAGGGGAGAAATCAGCCCCAGCATTTT. Residues: CSATEIQQGRNQPQHF.

This clone was detected many times. The gene calls are TRBV20-1 and TRBJ1-1; D gene unclear. The CDR3 contains 14 residues. V lost 3 bases and J 5 bases, leaving 16 bases between the germline ends. From germline, CDR1 is DFQATT and CDR2 SNEGSKA (reference sequence). The CDR3 protein is CSASFGRRGTEAFF. The CDR3 nucleotides are TGCAGTGCTAGTTTCGGCCGCCGTGGGACTGAAGCTTTCTTT.

This clone was detected ten times or more. The chain uses TRBV11-2 and TRBJ2-1; the match to TRBD2 covers 12 bases. V shed 4 bases and J 3 bases; nucleotides not matched to a gene: 7. The CDR3 is 17 residues long. The germline CDR1 and CDR2 sequences are SGHAT and FQNNGV. CDR3 residues: CASSSRLAGAFYNEQFF. CDR3 coding DNA: TGTGCCAGCAGCTCCCGACTAGCGGGAGCTTTCTACAATGAGCAGTTCTTC.

Note on this clone: At one of its ends the junction is not consistent with the germline gene, which may arise from a read error. The genes are TRBV12-3 or TRBV12-4 and TRBJ2-2; D gene ambiguous. The CDR3 totals 13 residues. The chain's CDR3 is CASRPWNTVELFF. Here the CDR3 DNA reads TGTGCCAGCAGACCGTGGAACACCGTGGAGCTGTTTTTT.

In this sample, this clone turned up many times. V is TRBV19 and J is TRBJ2-7; 10 bases align to TRBD2. Unmatched junction bases numbered 2, after V lost 6 bases and J lost 6 bases. From germline, CDR1 is LNHDA and CDR2 SQIVND (reference sequence). The CDR3 sequence is 12 residues long. The CDR3 coding sequence is TGTGCCAGTAGCAGGACTAGCGGCGAGCAGTACTTC. This codes for CASSRTSGEQYF.

The rearrangement joins TRBV20-1 to TRBJ1-1, with D unclear. Looked up from germline, CDR1 is DFQATT and CDR2 is SNEGSKA (reference sequence). The V end was cut by 6 bases, the J end by 0 bases, with 11 bases between. This CDR3 is built from 13 residues. The CDR3 spells CSATYMVNTEAFF. In DNA, the CDR3 is TGCAGTGCAACGTATATGGTGAACACTGAAGCTTTCTTT.

A note on this clone: One junction end does not reproduce the germline sequence, and a read error may be involved. Other nucleotide sequences in the sample specify the same CDR3. The chain has TRBV7-7 and TRBJ2-1; D possibly uses TRBD1 or TRBD2 (5 bases each). CDR1 and CDR2 (germline): SSHAT, FNYEAQ (reference sequence). The CDR3 runs 15 residues. CDR3: CASSPTGGSYNEQFF. Here the CDR3 DNA reads TGCGCTAGCAGCCCAACAGGTGGTTCCTACAATGAGCAGTTCTTC.

This clone has at least ten counts. The genes are TRBV9 and TRBJ2-2; possibly TRBD2 for D (5 bases). CDR3 size: 14 residues. Germline V CDR1 and CDR2: SGDLS, YYNGEE. V lost 4 bases to trimming and J lost 0 bases, with 7 bases between them. The CDR3 coding sequence is TGTGCCAGCAGCCCGGGATCGAACACCGGGGAGCTGTTTTTT. Translated, it gives CASSPGSNTGELFF.

Many counts were recorded for this clone. The CDR3 DNA reads as TGTGCCAGTAGCGGACATTTAGCAACTAATGAAAAACTGTTTTTT. This sequence encodes CASSGHLATNEKLFF. The genes are TRBV19 and TRBJ1-4, with D possibly TRBD1 on 5 matching bases. CDR3 size: 15 residues. The V gene's germline CDR1 is LNHDA and CDR2 SQIVND (reference sequence). V gave up 6 bases and J gave up 0 bases, with 11 bases separating them.

On this clone: A much larger clone lies one base from this, so it may be a read error. The chain employs TRBV12-3 or TRBV12-4 and TRBJ2-3, with 11 bases that match TRBD2. CDR3 size: 19 residues. The junction had 19 bases not matched to a gene; V was cut back by 5 bases and J by 6 bases. The CDR3 DNA is TGTGCCAGCAGTCAGCCCTCACCGGGACTAGCGGACACCGGGGATACGCAGTATTTT. This gives the protein CASSQPSPGLADTGDTQYF.

In this sample, this clone turned up a few times. At one end the junction does not follow the germline gene, possibly because of a read error. The rearrangement uses TRBV5-6 and TRBJ1-4; no reliable D call. Per the germline V gene, CDR1 is SGHDT and CDR2 is YYEEEE. The CDR3 totals 17 residues. CDR3 DNA sequence: TGTGCCAGCAGCCTCGGTCGGGGTCGAACGACCTATGAAAGACTGTTTTTT. The encoded protein is CASSLGRGRTTYERLFF.

This rearrangement joins TRBV28 to TRBJ2-1; a possible D gene is TRBD1 (6 bases). The CDR3 is 14 amino acids. Germline CDR1 is MDHEN and CDR2 is SYDVKM. Trimming cost V 9 bases and J 3 bases, with 15 bases left between them. CDR3 sequence reads: CASRGSDSYNEQFF. CDR3 coding DNA: TGTGCCAGTAGGGGGTCGGACAGCTACAATGAGCAGTTCTTC.